Following are 23 T cell receptor beta chains from one sample sequenced in a study of Ad26.COV2.S vaccination and SARS-CoV-2 variants. The data were produced by immunoSEQ multiplex PCR, yet TCRdb's version contains in-frame clones alone and is incomplete. The table lists over 400,000 clones, about 90% of them singletons, with approximately 1.6% in the top ten. Treatment: roughly 19 received Ad26.COV2.S at low or high dose, single or two shots; roughly five received placebo; per-sample allocation not given. The investigators took samples on day 63 after the first vaccine or placebo injection. The source material was peripheral blood, sampled in a trial of Ad26.COV2.S vaccine versus placebo. Receptors originate from a person aged 18-60 years who received the Ad26.COV2.S COVID-19 vaccine or a placebo.

The V gene is TRBV5-1, the J gene TRBJ2-5; no definite D call. V lost 2 bases, J lost 0 bases, and 8 bases lay in between. From germline, CDR1 is SGHRS and CDR2 YFSETQ. This CDR3 comprises 14 residues. The CDR3 region has the DNA TGCGCCAGCAGCTTCGGTCGTTACCAAGAGACCCAGTACTTC. Protein sequence: CASSFGRYQETQYF.

The chain combines TRBV9 with TRBJ1-1; D is undetermined. From germline, CDR1 is SGDLS and CDR2 YYNGEE. Trimming left V 0 bases short and J 4 bases short, with 13 bases between. The CDR3 sequence is 15 residues long. CDR3 in DNA: TGTGCCAGCAGCGTAGTAGTAGGGTTTGGCACTGAAGCTTTCTTT. Protein product: CASSVVVGFGTEAFF.

The CDR3 DNA is TGTGCCTGGAGTACCTCCCCCTCAACTAATGAAAAACTGTTTTTT. Translating gives CAWSTSPSTNEKLFF. V is TRBV30 and J is TRBJ1-4; D is unresolved. The CDR3 covers 15 residues. Germline V gene sequence: CDR1 GTSNPN, CDR2 SVGIG (reference sequence). V lost 2 bases, J lost 0 bases, and 10 bases lay in between.

The chain recombines TRBV3-1 (or the pseudogene TRBV3-2) with TRBJ2-7; 14 positions match TRBD2. From germline, CDR1 is LGHDT and CDR2 YNNKEL (reference sequence). The CDR3 spans 16 residues. J was trimmed by 6 bases and V by 5 bases; bases with no gene match: 9. The CDR3 loop reads CASSIDPTSGGAEQYF. CDR3 nucleotide sequence: TGTGCCAGCAGCATTGACCCGACTAGCGGGGGGGCCGAGCAGTACTTC.

This clone showed up just once. This chain connects TRBV13 to TRBJ2-3, with unresolved D. This CDR3 is built from 12 residues. Germline CDR1 is PRHDT and CDR2 is FYEKMQ (reference sequence). V lost 3 bases to trimming and J lost 4 bases, with 5 bases between them. CDR3 in DNA: TGTGCCAGCAGCTTGGCCCCAGATACGCAGTATTTT. Translating it yields CASSLAPDTQYF.

The CDR3 bases are TGTGCCAGCAGCGCTGGGAATCCGGCAACTGGCTCCTATAATTCACCCCTCCACTTT. It codes for CASSAGNPATGSYNSPLHF. This chain uses TRBV7-6 with TRBJ1-6; D is unclear. The CDR3 is made up of 19 amino acids. Germline V lookup: CDR1 SGHVS, CDR2 FNYEAQ. V lost 5 bases to trimming and J lost 0 bases, with 20 bases between them.

The chain links TRBV5-8 to TRBJ2-5; D is ambiguous. Germline V CDR1 and CDR2: SGHTS, YDEGEE. With 7 bases removed from V and 5 bases from J, the gap between germline ends came to 9 bases. CDR3 length: 11 residues. CDR3 protein: CASLRLETQYF. DNA for the CDR3: TGTGCCAGCCTACGGCTCGAGACCCAGTACTTC. The full variable domain, rest sourced from reference TRBV5-8 and TRBJ2-5, is EAGVTQSPTHLIKTRGQQATLRCSPISGHTSVYWYQQALGLGLQFLLWYDEGEERNRGNFPPRFSGRQFPNYSSELNVNALELEDSALYLCASLRLETQYFGPGTRLLVL.

The chain combines TRBV7-9 with TRBJ1-1; 7 nucleotides line up with TRBD1. From germline, CDR1 is SEHNR and CDR2 FQNEAQ (reference sequence). The CDR3 has 16 amino acids. Trimming took 5 bases from V and 0 from J; bases not matched to a gene: 9. Here the CDR3 DNA reads TGTGCCAGCAGCCCTAGGCAACAGGGGATGAACACTGAAGCTTTCTTT. It is translated as CASSPRQQGMNTEAFF.

This chain uses TRBV2 with TRBJ2-3; D is undetermined. The germline V gene has CDR1 SNHLY and CDR2 FYNNEI. CDR3 size: 14 residues. Trimming took 6 bases from V and 1 from J, leaving 11 bases between them. The CDR3 DNA reads as TGTGCCAGCAGAAAGGTTACCCGCACAGATACGCAGTATTTT. It codes for CASRKVTRTDTQYF.

The chain carries TRBV6-5 and TRBJ2-5; D uncertain. This CDR3 has 14 residues. V was pared by 7 bases and J by 4 bases, with 16 bases between. Germline values: CDR1 MNHEY, CDR2 SVGAGI. In nucleotides, the CDR3 is TGTGCCAGCACACGGTCCCCCGCCCGAGAGACCCAGTACTTC. Its translation: CASTRSPARETQYF.

CDR3 DNA sequence: TGTGCCAGCGGGAGGACAGGCTACAATGAGCAGTTCTTC. It translates to CASGRTGYNEQFF. This rearrangement joins TRBV6-5 to TRBJ2-1, with D maybe TRBD1 (7 bases). Trimming shortened V by 8 bases and J by 3 bases, and 11 bases separated the two germline ends. CDR3 size: 13 residues. Germline CDR1 and CDR2: MNHEY and SVGAGI.

Only a few counts were recorded for this clone. The genes are TRBV2 and TRBJ1-2, with TRBD1 identical over 7 bases. Looked up from germline, CDR1 is SNHLY and CDR2 is FYNNEI. V lost 6 bases to trimming and J lost 5 bases; unmatched junction nucleotides: 18. The CDR3 spans 17 residues. The CDR3 sequence: CASSGALPQTGSYGYTF. DNA of the CDR3: TGTGCCAGCAGCGGCGCCCTGCCCCAGACAGGGTCTTATGGCTACACCTTC.

The chain links TRBV20-1 to TRBJ2-7; D not certain. Trimming removed 5 bases at V and 3 bases at J, with 8 bases between. The germline CDR1 and CDR2 sequences are DFQATT and SNEGSKA (reference sequence). The CDR3 sequence is 11 residues long. DNA for the CDR3: TGCAGTGCTTACGACCGCTACGAGCAGTACTTC. This encodes CSAYDRYEQYF.

This clone has only a few counts. This chain joins TRBV27 and TRBJ1-4; D gene uncertain. V shed 9 bases and J shed 7 bases, with 12 bases lying between them. CDR1 and CDR2 (germline): MNHEY, SMNVEV (reference sequence). The CDR3 has 12 amino acids. CDR3 sequence reads: CASPAISEKLFF. The CDR3 bases are TGTGCCAGTCCGGCCATATCTGAAAAACTGTTTTTT.

This chain joins TRBV10-2 and TRBJ1-5; D remains ambiguous. The CDR3 spans 15 residues. Trimming cost V 2 bases and J 2 bases, with 10 bases left between them. Germline V gene lookup returns CDR1 WSHSY and CDR2 SAAADI. Here the CDR3 DNA reads TGCGCCAGCAGTGAGAGGGTGGTGGGCAATCAGCCCCAGCATTTT. Encoded protein: CASSERVVGNQPQHF.

The chain carries TRBV6-1 and TRBJ2-1; 12 positions match TRBD2. The CDR3 covers 14 residues. The V gene's germline CDR1 is MNHNS and CDR2 SASEGT. V shed 2 bases, J shed 8 bases, and the junction held 1 base outside the gene matches. The CDR3 bases are TGTGCCAGCAGTGAACTAGCGGGGGGGCATGAGCAGTTCTTC. It yields the protein CASSELAGGHEQFF.

This clone has just one count. This chain uses TRBV3-1 (or the pseudogene TRBV3-2) with TRBJ1-4; 7 positions match TRBD1. CDR3 size: 13 residues. Germline V CDR1 and CDR2: LGHDT, YNNKEL (reference sequence). J gave up 14 bases and V 2 bases, and 8 bases lay outside the gene matches. This CDR3 reads CASSQILQGLLFF. The CDR3 nucleotides are TGTGCCAGCAGCCAAATCCTACAGGGGCTTCTGTTTTTT.

J is TRBJ2-2 and V is TRBV2, with D perhaps matching TRBD1 (6 bases). In germline, CDR1 is SNHLY, CDR2 FYNNEI. Deletions cut 2 bases from V and 2 bases from J, with 9 bases between. The CDR3 consists of 15 residues. CDR3 nucleotides: TGTGCCAGCAGTGAACAGGGGTTAAACACCGGGGAGCTGTTTTTT. Translated: CASSEQGLNTGELFF.

This chain uses TRBV18 with TRBJ1-2, with D perhaps matching TRBD1 (6 bases). V shed 6 bases and J shed 2 bases, with 13 bases lying between them. CDR3 length equals 14 residues. Germline V gives CDR1 KGHSH, CDR2 LQKENI. The CDR3 coding sequence is TGTGCCAGCTCCCCGGGGGGGGCGAACTATGGCTACACCTTC. This sequence encodes CASSPGGANYGYTF.

The chain recombines TRBV5-6 with TRBJ2-5, with D possibly TRBD2 on 6 matching bases. Deletions cut 0 bases from V and 3 bases from J, with 18 bases between. Germline values: CDR1 SGHDT, CDR2 YYEEEE. CDR3 length equals 17 residues. CDR3 in DNA: TGTGCCAGCAGCTTGGAGAATAGACTAGTCCGCAAAGAGACCCAGTACTTC. Encoded protein: CASSLENRLVRKETQYF.

V is TRBV5-1 and J is TRBJ2-3, with 12 positions matching TRBD2. The CDR3 length is 14 residues. Germline V gives CDR1 SGHRS, CDR2 YFSETQ. The V and J ends lost 1 base and 12 bases, in that order; junction bases with no gene match: 6. The CDR3 sequence: CASSLMASGGAQYF. As DNA, the CDR3 is TGCGCCAGCAGCTTGATGGCTAGCGGGGGGGCTCAGTATTTT.

DNA of the CDR3: TGTGCCAGCAGCCAAGGGGGGGGGCGAGATACGCAGTATTTT. Its translation: CASSQGGGRDTQYF. This chain connects TRBV3-1 (or the pseudogene TRBV3-2) to TRBJ2-3; the D gene is possibly TRBD2 (7 bases). There are 14 residues in the CDR3. V was pared by 1 base and J by 5 bases, with 10 bases between. Germline V gene data show CDR1 as LGHDT and CDR2 as YNNKEL (reference sequence).

The V call is TRBV7-2, the J call TRBJ2-2; D unclear. Germline assignment: CDR1 SGHTA and CDR2 FQGNSA. The CDR3 consists of 15 residues. Trimming pared 1 base from V and 5 bases from J, leaving 11 bases between. The CDR3 nucleotides read TGTGCCAGCAGCTTAGTGGTCCGTTCGACCGGGGAGCTGTTTTTT. Protein sequence: CASSLVVRSTGELFF.